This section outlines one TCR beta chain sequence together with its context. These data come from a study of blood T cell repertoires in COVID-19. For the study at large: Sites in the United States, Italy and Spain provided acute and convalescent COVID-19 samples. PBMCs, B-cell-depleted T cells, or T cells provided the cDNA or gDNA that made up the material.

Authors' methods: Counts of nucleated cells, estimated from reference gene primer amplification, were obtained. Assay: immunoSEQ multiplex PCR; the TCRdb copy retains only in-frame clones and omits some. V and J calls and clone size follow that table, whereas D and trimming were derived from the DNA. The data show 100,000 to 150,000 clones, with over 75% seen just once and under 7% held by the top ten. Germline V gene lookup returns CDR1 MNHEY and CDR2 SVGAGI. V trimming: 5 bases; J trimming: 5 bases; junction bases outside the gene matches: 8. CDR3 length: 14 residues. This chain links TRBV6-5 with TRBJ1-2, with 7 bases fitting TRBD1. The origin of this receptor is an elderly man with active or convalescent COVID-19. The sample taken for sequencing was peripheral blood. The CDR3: CASSRTGVRYGYTF. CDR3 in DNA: TGTGCCAGCAGTCGTACAGGGGTGAGGTATGGCTACACCTTC.